The rows below give T cell receptor beta chains drawn from one sample of a study of T cell responses to AZD1222 COVID-19 vaccine. Clones were read by immunoSEQ multiplex PCR, and TCRdb kept only the in-frame ones, dropping some. The table has around 150,000 clones, 92% seen once. Sample: peripheral blood, taken 28 days after the second AZD1222 dose. The receptors derive from an adult who received the AZD1222 COVID-19 vaccine. The CDR3 runs from the conserved cysteine through the conserved F or W. Fields, in order: D gene, V gene, J gene, clone size, CDR3 length, CDR3 protein, CDR3 DNA. D genes are given only for firm matches. Expanded clones get a size class; other rows say once, few or many, or leave the size out.

d_gene: TRBD2
v_gene: TRBV7-8
j_gene: TRBJ2-3
abundance: few
len: 14
CDR3aa: CASSSGTSGDTQYF
CDR3nt: TGTGCCAGCAGCTCCGGGACTAGTGGAGATACGCAGTATTTT

d_gene: .
v_gene: TRBV6-2/TRBV6-3
j_gene: TRBJ2-3
abundance: few
len: 15
CDR3aa: CASSYRGTSTDTQYF
CDR3nt: TGTGCCAGCAGTTACCGCGGGACGAGCACAGATACGCAGTATTTT

d_gene: .
v_gene: TRBV4-1
j_gene: TRBJ2-7
abundance: .
len: 15
CDR3aa: CASSQFGSLSYEQYF
CDR3nt: TGCGCCAGCAGCCAATTCGGGAGCCTCTCCTACGAGCAGTACTTC

d_gene: .
v_gene: TRBV12-3/TRBV12-4
j_gene: TRBJ1-1
abundance: .
len: 13
CDR3aa: CASSLGGFTEAFF
CDR3nt: TGTGCCAGCAGTTTAGGGGGGTTCACTGAAGCTTTCTTT

d_gene: .
v_gene: TRBV15
j_gene: TRBJ2-6
abundance: .
len: 15
CDR3aa: CATSSPLPGANVLTF
CDR3nt: TGTGCCACCAGCAGCCCCCTCCCTGGGGCCAACGTCCTGACTTTC

d_gene: .
v_gene: TRBV29-1
j_gene: TRBJ1-1
abundance: .
len: 15
CDR3aa: CSVGGKTDMNTEAFF
CDR3nt: TGCAGCGTTGGGGGTAAAACGGACATGAACACTGAAGCTTTCTTT

d_gene: .
v_gene: TRBV6-5
j_gene: TRBJ2-1
abundance: .
len: 13
CDR3aa: CASSTTRGNEQFF
CDR3nt: TGTGCCAGCAGCACCACCAGGGGCAATGAGCAGTTCTTC

d_gene: TRBD1
v_gene: TRBV5-5
j_gene: TRBJ1-5
abundance: once
len: 14
CDR3aa: CASRPDRENQPQHF
CDR3nt: TGTGCCAGCAGACCGGACAGGGAGAATCAGCCCCAGCATTTT

d_gene: .
v_gene: TRBV9
j_gene: TRBJ1-6
abundance: .
len: 15
CDR3aa: CASSGEVERGSPLHF
CDR3nt: TGTGCCAGCAGCGGAGAGGTAGAAAGGGGGTCACCCCTCCACTTT

d_gene: .
v_gene: TRBV10-3
j_gene: TRBJ2-2
abundance: .
len: 15
CDR3aa: CAISDLPGDAGELFF
CDR3nt: TGTGCCATCAGTGACCTTCCGGGAGATGCCGGGGAGCTGTTTTTT

d_gene: .
v_gene: TRBV30
j_gene: TRBJ1-1
abundance: .
len: 12
CDR3aa: CAWSVPAGTAFF
CDR3nt: TGTGCCTGGAGTGTACCGGCAGGGACGGCTTTCTTT

d_gene: .
v_gene: TRBV29-1
j_gene: TRBJ1-2
abundance: .
len: 12
CDR3aa: CSVVVGIDGYTF
CDR3nt: TGCAGCGTTGTGGTAGGGATTGATGGCTACACCTTC

d_gene: TRBD2
v_gene: TRBV18
j_gene: TRBJ2-2
abundance: .
len: 15
CDR3aa: CASSPAGGRGGELFF
CDR3nt: TGTGCCAGCTCACCGGCGGGAGGCCGGGGCGGGGAGCTGTTTTTT

d_gene: .
v_gene: TRBV9
j_gene: TRBJ1-2
abundance: .
len: 16
CDR3aa: CASSVASGQVNYGYTF
CDR3nt: TGTGCCAGCAGCGTAGCTTCCGGACAAGTGAACTATGGCTACACCTTC

d_gene: .
v_gene: TRBV28
j_gene: TRBJ1-1
abundance: .
len: 15
CDR3aa: CASSLSVWRGTEAFF
CDR3nt: TGTGCCAGCAGTTTATCTGTGTGGCGCGGAACTGAAGCTTTCTTT

d_gene: .
v_gene: TRBV10-1
j_gene: TRBJ1-5
abundance: .
len: 16
CDR3aa: CAIDVVRGRGNQPQHF
CDR3nt: TGCGCCATCGACGTGGTTAGGGGCCGGGGCAATCAGCCCCAGCATTTT

d_gene: .
v_gene: TRBV30
j_gene: TRBJ2-7
abundance: .
len: 14
CDR3aa: CAWSVAGTPYEQYF
CDR3nt: TGTGCCTGGAGTGTAGCAGGGACCCCCTACGAGCAGTACTTC

d_gene: TRBD2
v_gene: TRBV27
j_gene: TRBJ2-3
abundance: .
len: 18
CDR3aa: CASSIGSGRITGTDTQYF
CDR3nt: TGTGCCAGCAGTATAGGTAGCGGGAGAATAACTGGCACAGATACGCAGTATTTT

d_gene: .
v_gene: TRBV29-1
j_gene: TRBJ1-4
abundance: .
len: 15
CDR3aa: CSAAGHQSGDEKLFF
CDR3nt: TGCAGCGCAGCCGGCCACCAGAGTGGTGATGAAAAACTGTTTTTT

d_gene: .
v_gene: TRBV5-1
j_gene: TRBJ1-6
abundance: .
len: 16
CDR3aa: CASSTAPGAYNSPLHF
CDR3nt: TGCGCCAGCAGCACCGCTCCGGGGGCCTATAATTCACCCCTCCACTTT

d_gene: TRBD2
v_gene: TRBV15
j_gene: TRBJ2-1
abundance: .
len: 16
CDR3aa: CATSSPGGSSYNEQFF
CDR3nt: TGTGCCACCAGCAGCCCGGGGGGGAGCTCCTACAATGAGCAGTTCTTC

d_gene: .
v_gene: TRBV29-1
j_gene: TRBJ1-1
abundance: .
len: 14
CDR3aa: CSAGSFTGNTEAFF
CDR3nt: TGCAGCGCTGGGTCTTTCACCGGGAACACTGAAGCTTTCTTT

d_gene: .
v_gene: TRBV20-1
j_gene: TRBJ2-5
abundance: .
len: 11
CDR3aa: CSAGTRETQYF
CDR3nt: TGCAGTGCAGGGACCCGGGAGACCCAGTACTTC

d_gene: .
v_gene: TRBV10-1
j_gene: TRBJ1-1
abundance: .
len: 13
CDR3aa: CASSPRFNTEAFF
CDR3nt: TGCGCCAGCAGTCCTCGGTTTAACACTGAAGCTTTCTTT

d_gene: .
v_gene: TRBV7-3
j_gene: TRBJ2-1
abundance: .
len: 15
CDR3aa: CASSLRPSDYNEQFF
CDR3nt: TGTGCCAGCAGCTTAAGGCCGTCCGACTACAATGAGCAGTTCTTC

d_gene: .
v_gene: TRBV5-1
j_gene: TRBJ1-1
abundance: .
len: 15
CDR3aa: CASRRDPTGNTEAFF
CDR3nt: TGCGCCAGCAGACGAGATCCGACGGGAAACACTGAAGCTTTCTTT

d_gene: .
v_gene: TRBV18
j_gene: TRBJ2-3
abundance: .
len: 12
CDR3aa: CASSPPGQIQYF
CDR3nt: TGTGCCAGCTCCCCCCCGGGCCAGATTCAGTATTTT

d_gene: TRBD2
v_gene: TRBV4-3
j_gene: TRBJ2-3
abundance: .
len: 17
CDR3aa: CASSQEFGGGTPNTQYF
CDR3nt: TGCGCCAGCAGCCAGGAGTTCGGCGGGGGAACCCCAAATACGCAGTATTTT

d_gene: .
v_gene: TRBV2
j_gene: TRBJ1-5
abundance: .
len: 17
CDR3aa: CASSGHKGGAGNQPQHF
CDR3nt: TGTGCCAGCAGTGGCCACAAGGGGGGGGCTGGCAATCAGCCCCAGCATTTT

d_gene: .
v_gene: TRBV6-2/TRBV6-3
j_gene: TRBJ2-2
abundance: .
len: 14
CDR3aa: CASSYRGRTGELFF
CDR3nt: TGTGCCAGCAGTTACCGGGGGCGGACCGGGGAGCTGTTTTTT

d_gene: TRBD1
v_gene: TRBV28
j_gene: TRBJ2-7
abundance: few
len: 15
CDR3aa: CASNFGTGVTREQYF
CDR3nt: TGTGCCAGCAACTTTGGGACAGGGGTTACTCGGGAGCAGTACTTC

d_gene: TRBD1
v_gene: TRBV18
j_gene: TRBJ2-7
abundance: once
len: 14
CDR3aa: CASSPRTGAQEQYF
CDR3nt: TGTGCCAGCTCACCAAGGACAGGGGCTCAAGAGCAGTACTTC

d_gene: .
v_gene: TRBV5-1
j_gene: TRBJ1-2
abundance: .
len: 14
CDR3aa: CASRLDSFNYGYTF
CDR3nt: TGCGCCAGCAGACTGGACAGCTTTAACTATGGCTACACCTTC

d_gene: .
v_gene: TRBV21-1
j_gene: TRBJ2-7
abundance: .
len: 14
CDR3aa: CASSKPGYFGEQYF
CDR3nt: TGTGCCAGCAGCAAACCAGGGTATTTCGGCGAGCAGTACTTC

d_gene: .
v_gene: TRBV27
j_gene: TRBJ1-6
abundance: .
len: 16
CDR3aa: CASRPSQGRVNSPLHF
CDR3nt: TGTGCCAGCAGACCGTCGCAGGGGAGGGTTAATTCACCCCTCCACTTT

d_gene: .
v_gene: TRBV19
j_gene: TRBJ1-6
abundance: .
len: 13
CDR3aa: CASSETPGSPLHF
CDR3nt: TGTGCCAGTAGTGAGACTCCGGGCTCACCCCTCCACTTT

d_gene: .
v_gene: TRBV28
j_gene: TRBJ2-7
abundance: .
len: 14
CDR3aa: CASTAEDFSYEQYF
CDR3nt: TGTGCCAGCACCGCGGAGGACTTCTCCTACGAGCAGTACTTC

d_gene: .
v_gene: TRBV5-4
j_gene: TRBJ1-2
abundance: .
len: 17
CDR3aa: CASSLSPRQTTFYGYTF
CDR3nt: TGTGCCAGCAGCCTAAGTCCCCGACAGACGACTTTCTATGGCTACACCTTC

d_gene: .
v_gene: TRBV9
j_gene: TRBJ2-2
abundance: .
len: 11
CDR3aa: CASSPDRELFF
CDR3nt: TGTGCCAGCAGCCCTGACCGGGAGCTGTTTTTT

d_gene: TRBD1
v_gene: TRBV24-1
j_gene: TRBJ2-5
abundance: .
len: 15
CDR3aa: CATRMPGQGQETQYF
CDR3nt: TGTGCCACCAGGATGCCGGGACAGGGTCAAGAGACCCAGTACTTC

d_gene: .
v_gene: TRBV19
j_gene: TRBJ2-5
abundance: .
len: 12
CDR3aa: CASSAARETQYF
CDR3nt: TGTGCCAGTAGTGCCGCTCGAGAGACCCAGTACTTC

d_gene: .
v_gene: TRBV3-1/TRBV3-2
j_gene: TRBJ1-5
abundance: .
len: 13
CDR3aa: CASSGKGNRGQHF
CDR3nt: TGTGCCAGCAGCGGAAAGGGTAACCGAGGACAGCATTTT

d_gene: TRBD1
v_gene: TRBV14
j_gene: TRBJ2-7
abundance: once
len: 16
CDR3aa: CASSQSVGTASYEQYF
CDR3nt: TGTGCCAGCAGCCAATCGGTGGGGACAGCTTCCTACGAGCAGTACTTC

d_gene: TRBD1
v_gene: TRBV3-1/TRBV3-2
j_gene: TRBJ1-2
abundance: .
len: 14
CDR3aa: CASRSGGSSYGYTF
CDR3nt: TGTGCCAGCAGGTCAGGGGGATCTAGCTATGGCTACACCTTC

d_gene: TRBD1
v_gene: TRBV19
j_gene: TRBJ1-1
abundance: .
len: 16
CDR3aa: CASSIGTGGMNTEAFF
CDR3nt: TGTGCCAGTAGTATAGGGACAGGGGGCATGAACACTGAAGCTTTCTTT

d_gene: TRBD1
v_gene: TRBV6-5
j_gene: TRBJ2-3
abundance: .
len: 13
CDR3aa: CATGDRYTDTQYF
CDR3nt: TGTGCCACCGGGGACAGGTACACAGATACGCAGTATTTT

d_gene: .
v_gene: TRBV7-9
j_gene: TRBJ1-1
abundance: .
len: 15
CDR3aa: CASSLSVRGNTEAFF
CDR3nt: TGTGCCAGCAGCTTAAGTGTTCGGGGGAACACTGAAGCTTTCTTT

d_gene: TRBD1
v_gene: TRBV12-3/TRBV12-4
j_gene: TRBJ2-7
abundance: .
len: 13
CDR3aa: CATRTGFLSEQYF
CDR3nt: TGTGCCACCCGGACAGGGTTTCTTTCCGAGCAGTACTTC

d_gene: .
v_gene: TRBV9
j_gene: TRBJ1-2
abundance: .
len: 12
CDR3aa: CASSVQGYGYTF
CDR3nt: TGTGCCAGCAGCGTCCAGGGTTATGGCTACACCTTC

d_gene: TRBD2
v_gene: TRBV6-5
j_gene: TRBJ2-3
abundance: .
len: 15
CDR3aa: CASTSGALRSDTQYF
CDR3nt: TGTGCCAGCACTAGCGGAGCCTTACGTTCAGATACGCAGTATTTT

d_gene: TRBD1
v_gene: TRBV19
j_gene: TRBJ2-1
abundance: .
len: 14
CDR3aa: CATMTGGSYNEQFF
CDR3nt: TGTGCCACCATGACAGGGGGCTCCTACAATGAGCAGTTCTTC

d_gene: TRBD2
v_gene: TRBV7-3
j_gene: TRBJ2-1
abundance: .
len: 15
CDR3aa: CASSPGLATYNEQFF
CDR3nt: TGTGCCAGCAGCCCCGGACTAGCGACTTACAATGAGCAGTTCTTC

d_gene: .
v_gene: TRBV7-6
j_gene: TRBJ1-2
abundance: .
len: 15
CDR3aa: CASSSNTGGPYGYTF
CDR3nt: TGTGCCAGCAGCTCAAACACCGGGGGGCCCTATGGCTACACCTTC

d_gene: TRBD2
v_gene: TRBV11-2
j_gene: TRBJ2-7
abundance: .
len: 14
CDR3aa: CATSGGLASYEQYF
CDR3nt: TGTGCCACCTCGGGCGGACTAGCGAGCTACGAGCAGTACTTC

d_gene: .
v_gene: TRBV12-3/TRBV12-4
j_gene: TRBJ2-3
abundance: .
len: 11
CDR3aa: CASSFSDTQYF
CDR3nt: TGTGCCAGCAGTTTCTCTGATACGCAGTATTTT